The following is a T cell receptor beta chain sequence with its context. This specimen belongs to a study of blood T cell repertoires in COVID-19. For the study at large: From the United States, Italy and Spain came samples of acute and convalescent COVID-19.

The CDR3 is 19 amino acids. V was clipped by 2 bases and J by 5 bases; unmatched bases: 10. Germline V gene data show CDR1 as SGHRS and CDR2 as YFSETQ. Everyone who took part was about 18 to 89 years old, and they came from 24 US areas. Within 2 weeks of study entry, exposed participants had contacted a PCR-confirmed or clinician-diagnosed COVID-19 case. Per the study methods: Researchers report that nucleated cell counts were estimated from reference gene primer amplification. Clones were read by immunoSEQ multiplex PCR, and TCRdb kept only the in-frame ones, dropping some. V and J calls and clone size are copied from that table; D and trimming were computed from the DNA. The profile shows roughly 150,000 clones, 84% of them singletons.

The rearrangement joins TRBV5-1 to TRBJ2-2; 15 nucleotides line up with TRBD2. The source of this sequence is a woman between 18 and 29 years old who had been exposed to COVID-19. The sample taken for sequencing was PBMCs or T cells enriched from blood (not recorded which). CDR3 region: CASSLLGLAGGPGTGELFF. In nucleotides, the CDR3 is TGCGCCAGCAGCTTACTTGGACTAGCGGGAGGGCCGGGGACCGGGGAGCTGTTTTTT.